This T cell receptor beta chain was identified during a study of cytomegalovirus exposure and HLA in healthy donors. This clone was detected only once. The donors, nominally healthy at sampling, likely had unrecorded immune exposures. CDR1 and CDR2 from the germline V gene are SEHNR and FQNEAQ (reference sequence). Germline trimming cut 5 bases from V and 3 bases from J; bases unmatched to any gene: 4. This CDR3 has 14 amino acids. PCR was performed using 60 Vbeta and 13 Jbeta primers. Assay used: immunoSEQ multiplex PCR; TCRdb lists only in-frame clones, some missing. The table includes more than 150,000 clones, less than 80% detected once.

The gene calls are TRBV7-9 and TRBJ2-1, with 7 bases fitting TRBD1. Material for sequencing was PBMCs. The origin of this receptor is a man between 18 and 29 years old in good health and CMV-seronegative. CDR3 residues: CASSLRQGYNEQFF. For the CDR3, the DNA is TGTGCCAGCAGCCTCAGACAGGGCTACAATGAGCAGTTCTTC.